According to its frequency, the clone carrying this T cell receptor (beta chain) is medium-sized. TRB was amplified from approximately 250 ng of peripheral blood genomic DNA per sample. One tube held mixed TRB-A and TRB-B primer pools for touch-down PCR. From its re-call of the multiplex PCR reads, TCRdb lists each CDR3 protein once, without DNA. The specimen's table records 7,000 or so distinct CDR3 sequences. Germline V lookup: CDR1 SQVTM, CDR2 ANQGSEA. The CDR3 is 12 amino acids. The data were taken from a study of T cell clusters in autoimmune cytopenias. This sample also appeared in a second study, on T cell repertoires in aging, cancer and after chemotherapy.

The source material was peripheral blood. The gene calls are TRBV29-1 and TRBJ1-1; checking the TCRdb D call of TRBD1 is not possible without DNA. This receptor was obtained from a human donor in good health. This chain's CDR3 is CSVVQGGTEAFF.